Reported below is one T cell receptor (beta chain). A much larger clone sits a single nucleotide away, making a read error possible. TCRdb independently ran MiXCR on the 5' RACE reads; one entry per CDR3 protein. The table shows around 76,000 distinct CDR3 sequences, with roughly a tenth occurring only once. This sample's time point: longitudinal time-point 1 (baseline). These data belong to a study of neurological immune-mediated disorders. From germline, CDR1 is MDHEN and CDR2 SYDVKM. This CDR3 has 14 amino acids. Sequenced sample: PBMCs. The source of this sequence is a man under 40 in good health. The V gene is TRBV28, the J gene TRBJ2-7; 9 positions match TRBD1. The CDR3 DNA sequence: TGTGCCAGCAGGCTCCGGACAGGGGCCGACGACCAGTACTTC. Residues: CASRLRTGADDQYF.